These T cell receptor beta chains were read from a single sample in a study of blood T cell repertoires in COVID-19. Measured with immunoSEQ multiplex PCR; TCRdb has only the in-frame clones, and not every one. The table shows about 230,000 clones, with 83% occurring only once. What was sequenced was peripheral blood. The source of these receptors is a woman in her forties or fifties with acute or convalescent COVID-19. Both conserved end residues are part of each CDR3. A D gene is named only where the DNA matches it firmly. A clone size is listed for some rows: how often the clone was seen (once, few, many), or a class if it is expanded.

>TRBD2|17|-|TRBV6-1|TRBJ2-7
TGTGCCAGCAGTGAATGGACTAGCGGGGGCCTTGTCTACGAGCAGTACTTC
CASSEWTSGGLVYEQYF
>TRBD2|16|-|TRBV9|TRBJ2-3
TGTGCCAGCAGCCCTGGGACTAGCGGGAGGCCAGATACGCAGTATTTT
CASSPGTSGRPDTQYF
>TRBD2|14|-|TRBV4-2|TRBJ2-5
TGTGCCAGCAGCCAAGATGCCGGGGGGGAGACCCAGTACTTC
CASSQDAGGETQYF
>-|14|-|TRBV6-1|TRBJ1-2
TGTGCCAGCAGTGAGACCGCAGGGCCCGACGGCTACACCTTC
CASSETAGPDGYTF
>-|11|-|TRBV29-1|TRBJ1-1
TGCAGCGCTGCTCGCGCGAATGAAGCTTTCTTT
CSAARANEAFF
>-|15|-|TRBV24-1|TRBJ2-1
TGTGCCACCAGTGACCAACTAAACGGGGGACGTGAGCAGTTCTTC
CATSDQLNGGREQFF
>-|12|-|TRBV30|TRBJ1-2
TGTGCCTGGGGACACAGGAACTATGGCTACACCTTC
CAWGHRNYGYTF
>TRBD1|11|-|TRBV9|TRBJ1-2
TGTGCCAGCAGCGGGGGACAGGGCTACACCTTC
CASSGGQGYTF
>TRBD1|15|-|TRBV4-2|TRBJ2-2
TGTGCCAGCAGGAGGACAGGGGCGAACACCGGGGAGCTGTTTTTT
CASRRTGANTGELFF
>TRBD1|13|-|TRBV7-3|TRBJ1-5
TGTGCCAGCAGCTGGGACAGCCATCAGCCCCAGCATTTT
CASSWDSHQPQHF
>-|11|few|TRBV12-3/TRBV12-4|TRBJ1-6
TGTGCCAGCAGGGGGCGAGGCCCCCTCCACTTT
CASRGRGPLHF
>-|15|-|TRBV20-1|TRBJ1-5
TGCAGTGCTAGTGTCGCATCGGGGAGCAATCAGCCCCAGCATTTT
CSASVASGSNQPQHF
>-|15|-|TRBV28|TRBJ2-7
TGTGCCAGCAGTCAATTGGGAGGGGACAACTACGAGCAGTACTTC
CASSQLGGDNYEQYF
>-|16|-|TRBV7-9|TRBJ1-1
TGTGCCAGCAGTTTAGGGGCAGGGCTTAGGAACACTGAAGCTTTCTTT
CASSLGAGLRNTEAFF
>TRBD1|13|-|TRBV2|TRBJ2-1
TGTGCCAGCAGTGGCACAGGGGTAAATGAGCAGTTCTTC
CASSGTGVNEQFF
>-|14|once|TRBV19|TRBJ2-5
TGTGCCAGTAGTCTCAGGGGAGCCACAGAGACCCAGTACTTC
CASSLRGATETQYF
>TRBD2|18|-|TRBV19|TRBJ2-1
TGTGCCAGTAGTAGACTAGCGGGCAGAATGAGCTCCTACAATGAGCAGTTCTTC
CASSRLAGRMSSYNEQFF
>-|15|-|TRBV4-1|TRBJ1-5
TGCGCCAGCAGCCCGGCGCAGGAGGGCAATCAGCCCCAGCATTTT
CASSPAQEGNQPQHF
>-|14|-|TRBV15|TRBJ1-2
TGTGCCACCAGCAGTCGGACGGGAGTCTATGGCTACACCTTC
CATSSRTGVYGYTF
>-|15|-|TRBV28|TRBJ2-1
TGTGCCAGCAGTTTAGCCGGGATCACATACAATGAGCAGTTCTTC
CASSLAGITYNEQFF
>-|13|few|TRBV2|TRBJ1-6
TGTGCCAGCCGTGGATCGGGAAGTTCACCCCTCCACTTT
CASRGSGSSPLHF
>TRBD1|15|-|TRBV9|TRBJ2-4
TGTGCCAGCAGCGTAGAGGGACAGGGGATAAACATTCAGTACTTC
CASSVEGQGINIQYF
>-|13|-|TRBV7-2|TRBJ2-1
TGTGCCAGCAGCTTAGAACAGCGGAATGAGCAGTTCTTC
CASSLEQRNEQFF
>TRBD1|13|-|TRBV30|TRBJ1-2
TGTGCCTGGAGTGGACAGGGGGCGCGAGGCTACACCTTC
CAWSGQGARGYTF
>-|15|once|TRBV29-1|TRBJ2-2
TGCAGCGTTGCTAGGGGGAGCGCGAACACCGGGGAGCTGTTTTTT
CSVARGSANTGELFF
>TRBD1|11|-|TRBV6-5|TRBJ1-1
TGTGCCAGCAGTACAGGGGGAAGGACTTTCTTT
CASSTGGRTFF
>TRBD1|16|once|TRBV28|TRBJ2-2
TGTGCCAGCAGTTCGAAGGACAGGGTGAACACCGGGGAGCTGTTTTTT
CASSSKDRVNTGELFF
>TRBD1|13|-|TRBV6-5|TRBJ1-4
TGTGCCAGCAGTTCGTTATCCAGGGGGACACTGTTTTTT
CASSSLSRGTLFF
>TRBD2|15|-|TRBV19|TRBJ2-2
TGTGCCAGTAGTACGCTAGCGGAGGCCACCGGGGAGCTGTTTTTT
CASSTLAEATGELFF
>-|13|-|TRBV6-4|TRBJ2-1
TGTGCCAGCAGTGACCAAGGGGGAAATGAGCAGTTCTTC
CASSDQGGNEQFF
>-|15|once|TRBV30|TRBJ2-3
TGTGCCTGGAGTCTTTCTAGCGCGAGCACAGATACGCAGTATTTT
CAWSLSSASTDTQYF
>-|14|-|TRBV24-1|TRBJ2-1
TGTGCCACCAGTGGTACTTCTGGGGGGAATGAGCAGTTCTTC
CATSGTSGGNEQFF
>TRBD1|14|-|TRBV2|TRBJ1-5
TGTGCCAGCAGGACCGGACAGGTTAATCAGCCCCAGCATTTT
CASRTGQVNQPQHF
>-|14|-|TRBV28|TRBJ1-1
TGTGCCAGCAGTTTTTTGCGGGTGGGGACTGAAGCTTTCTTT
CASSFLRVGTEAFF
>TRBD2|13|-|TRBV7-9|TRBJ2-1
TGTGCCAGCAGCTTAGGTCTAGCGGGGGGAGGGTTCTTC
CASSLGLAGGGFF
>-|17|-|TRBV5-6|TRBJ1-4
TGTGCCAGCAGCGCCATCCGGGACATTGCAACTAATGAAAAACTGTTTTTT
CASSAIRDIATNEKLFF
>-|15|-|TRBV11-3|TRBJ2-7
TGTGCCAGCAGCTTGTACAGTACCGGCCCCTACGAGCAGTACTTC
CASSLYSTGPYEQYF
>-|16|-|TRBV28|TRBJ1-5
TGTGCCAGCAGTTTACGACTCCGGGACACCAATCAGCCCCAGCATTTT
CASSLRLRDTNQPQHF
>-|18|-|TRBV15|TRBJ1-2
TGTGCCACCAGCAGAGATAGAAGGCTGCAGACTGGGGCCGGTGGCTACACCTTC
CATSRDRRLQTGAGGYTF
>TRBD1|18|-|TRBV6-1|TRBJ1-6
TGTGCCAGCAGTGAACGGGGCCAGGGGGGTTCCTATAATTCACCCCTCCACTTT
CASSERGQGGSYNSPLHF
>-|14|once|TRBV25-1|TRBJ1-5
TGTGCCAGCAGCCAATACAGGGAGAATCAGCCCCAGCATTTT
CASSQYRENQPQHF
>-|14|-|TRBV15|TRBJ1-1
TGTGCCACCGGACGGGGTGGTTTGAACACTGAAGCTTTCTTT
CATGRGGLNTEAFF
>-|17|once|TRBV9|TRBJ2-3
TGTGCCAGCAGCGTAATTGGTGTCGGGGAGCCTATGGATACGCAGTATTTT
CASSVIGVGEPMDTQYF
>-|12|-|TRBV6-5|TRBJ1-2
TGTGCTTGCGCCGGGTCTATCGATGGCTACACCTTC
CACAGSIDGYTF